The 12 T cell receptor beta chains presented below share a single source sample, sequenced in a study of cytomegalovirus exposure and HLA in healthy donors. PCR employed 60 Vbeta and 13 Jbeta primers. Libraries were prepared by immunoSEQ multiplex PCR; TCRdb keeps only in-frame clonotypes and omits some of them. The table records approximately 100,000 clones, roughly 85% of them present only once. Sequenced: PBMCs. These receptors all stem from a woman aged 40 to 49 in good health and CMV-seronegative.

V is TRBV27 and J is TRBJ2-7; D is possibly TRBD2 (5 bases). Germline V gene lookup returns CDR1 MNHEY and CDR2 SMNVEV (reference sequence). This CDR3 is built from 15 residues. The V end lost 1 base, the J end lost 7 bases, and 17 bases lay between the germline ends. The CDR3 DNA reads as TGTGCCAGCAGTTTATGGGCTAGCCCATCGGGGGAGCAGTACTTC. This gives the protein CASSLWASPSGEQYF.

CDR3 protein: CAWSVDLGGGYTF. CDR3 nucleotides: TGTGCCTGGAGTGTAGACCTTGGAGGCGGCTACACCTTC. The rearrangement uses TRBV30 and TRBJ1-2, with unresolved D. V lost 0 bases and J 8 bases, leaving 13 bases between the germline ends. Per germline, CDR1 GTSNPN and CDR2 SVGIG (reference sequence). There are 13 residues in the CDR3.

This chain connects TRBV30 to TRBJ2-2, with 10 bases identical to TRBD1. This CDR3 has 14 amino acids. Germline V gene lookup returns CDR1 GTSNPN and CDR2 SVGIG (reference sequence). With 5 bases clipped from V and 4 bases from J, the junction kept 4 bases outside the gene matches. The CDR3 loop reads CAWRRDRGTGELFF. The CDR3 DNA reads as TGTGCCTGGCGCCGGGACAGGGGCACCGGGGAGCTGTTTTTT.

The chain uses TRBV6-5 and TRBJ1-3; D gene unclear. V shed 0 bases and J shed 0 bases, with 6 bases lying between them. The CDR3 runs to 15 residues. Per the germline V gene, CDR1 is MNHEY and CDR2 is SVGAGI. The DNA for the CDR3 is TGTGCCAGCAGTTACTCATCCAGCTCTGGAAACACCATATATTTT. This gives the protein CASSYSSSSGNTIYF.

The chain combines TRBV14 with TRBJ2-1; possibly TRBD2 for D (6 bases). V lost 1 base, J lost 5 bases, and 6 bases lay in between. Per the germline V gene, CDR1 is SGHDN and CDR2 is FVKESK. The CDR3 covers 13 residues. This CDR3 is CASSQGGDNEQFF. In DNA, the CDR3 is TGTGCCAGCAGCCAAGGCGGGGACAATGAGCAGTTCTTC.

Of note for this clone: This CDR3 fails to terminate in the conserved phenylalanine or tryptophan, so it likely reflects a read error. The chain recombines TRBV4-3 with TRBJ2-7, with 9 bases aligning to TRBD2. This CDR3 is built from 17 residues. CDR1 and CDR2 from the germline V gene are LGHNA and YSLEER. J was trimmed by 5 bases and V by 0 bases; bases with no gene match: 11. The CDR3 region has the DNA TGCGCCAGCAGCCAAGATACCGGGACTAGCATAGGCGACGAGCAGTACCTC. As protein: CASSQDTGTSIGDEQYL.

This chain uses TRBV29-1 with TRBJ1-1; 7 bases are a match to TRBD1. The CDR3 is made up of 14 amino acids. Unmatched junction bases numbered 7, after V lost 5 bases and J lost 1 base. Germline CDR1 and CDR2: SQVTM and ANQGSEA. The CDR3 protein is CSVLRGSGNTEAFF. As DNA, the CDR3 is TGCAGCGTTCTCAGGGGGTCGGGGAACACTGAAGCTTTCTTT.

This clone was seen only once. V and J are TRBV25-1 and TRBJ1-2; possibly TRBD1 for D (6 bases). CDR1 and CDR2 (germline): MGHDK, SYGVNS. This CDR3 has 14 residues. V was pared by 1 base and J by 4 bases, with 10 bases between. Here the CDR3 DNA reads TGTGCCAGCAGTGAATCGGGCAGGGGCTATGGCTACACCTTC. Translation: CASSESGRGYGYTF.

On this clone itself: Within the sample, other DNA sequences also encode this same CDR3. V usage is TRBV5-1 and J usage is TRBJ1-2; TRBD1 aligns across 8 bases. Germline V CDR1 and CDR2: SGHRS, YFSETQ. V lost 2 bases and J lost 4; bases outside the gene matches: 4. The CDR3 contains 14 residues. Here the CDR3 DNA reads TGCGCCAGCAGCTTAGGACAGGGTGGCTATGGCTACACCTTC. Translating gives CASSLGQGGYGYTF.

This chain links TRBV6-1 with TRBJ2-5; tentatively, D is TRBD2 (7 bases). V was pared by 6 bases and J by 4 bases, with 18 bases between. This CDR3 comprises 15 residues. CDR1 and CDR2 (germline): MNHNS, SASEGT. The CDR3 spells CASSDPRGGGETQYF. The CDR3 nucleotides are TGTGCCAGCAGCGACCCCAGGGGAGGGGGAGAGACCCAGTACTTC.

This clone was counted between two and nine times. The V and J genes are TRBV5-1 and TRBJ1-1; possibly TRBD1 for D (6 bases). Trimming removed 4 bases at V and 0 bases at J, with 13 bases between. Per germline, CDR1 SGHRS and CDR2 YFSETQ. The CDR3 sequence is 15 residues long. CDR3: CASSLMDSMNTEAFF. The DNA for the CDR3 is TGCGCCAGCAGCCTGATGGACAGCATGAACACTGAAGCTTTCTTT.

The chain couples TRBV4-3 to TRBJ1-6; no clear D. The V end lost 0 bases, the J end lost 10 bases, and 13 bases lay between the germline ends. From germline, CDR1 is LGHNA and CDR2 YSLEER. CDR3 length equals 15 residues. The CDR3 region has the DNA TGCGCCAGCAGCCAAGATGGGGAGGGATTCTCACCCCTCCACTTT. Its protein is CASSQDGEGFSPLHF.